A selection of T cell receptor beta chains follows, all from one sample in a study of blood T cell repertoires in COVID-19. Here immunoSEQ multiplex PCR was the method, and the copy in TCRdb shows in-frame clones only, minus some. Here the sample spans fewer than 150,000 clones, 80% to 85% being singletons. The sequenced sample was PBMCs or T cells enriched from blood (not recorded which). All receptors come from a man aged 30 to 39 who had recovered from COVID-19. Each CDR3 is given with its conserved first and last residue. A D gene is named only where the DNA matches it firmly. Not every row has a clone size; where given, it reads once, few, many or a size class.

j_gene: TRBJ2-7; v_gene: TRBV23-1; d_gene: TRBD1; abundance: .; CDR3nt: TGCGCCAGCAGTTACCCGGGACAGAAATACGAGCAGTACTTC; CDR3aa: CASSYPGQKYEQYF
j_gene: TRBJ1-1; v_gene: TRBV30; d_gene: TRBD1; abundance: .; CDR3nt: TGTGCCTGGAGTTACGGCACAGGGGTTCGGGCTGAAGCTTTCTTT; CDR3aa: CAWSYGTGVRAEAFF
j_gene: TRBJ1-4; v_gene: TRBV4-1; d_gene: .; abundance: .; CDR3nt: TGCGCCAGCAGCCAAGTCCGAGGAACTAATGAAAAACTGTTTTTT; CDR3aa: CASSQVRGTNEKLFF
j_gene: TRBJ2-3; v_gene: TRBV3-1/TRBV3-2; d_gene: TRBD1; abundance: .; CDR3nt: TGTGCCAGCAGCCACAGGGGGTCCGTCGCCACAGATACGCAGTATTTT; CDR3aa: CASSHRGSVATDTQYF
j_gene: TRBJ2-7; v_gene: TRBV15; d_gene: .; abundance: .; CDR3nt: TGTGCCACCAGCAGAGAGTCAGGGCCTTCCTACGAGCAGTACTTC; CDR3aa: CATSRESGPSYEQYF
j_gene: TRBJ1-1; v_gene: TRBV11-2; d_gene: .; abundance: .; CDR3nt: TGTGCCAGCAGCCAAAACACTGAAGCTTTCTTT; CDR3aa: CASSQNTEAFF
j_gene: TRBJ2-2; v_gene: TRBV11-2; d_gene: .; abundance: few; CDR3nt: TGTGCCAGCAGCCCCCTCCGAGGAGTCGGGGAGCTGTTTTTT; CDR3aa: CASSPLRGVGELFF
j_gene: TRBJ2-2; v_gene: TRBV18; d_gene: TRBD1; abundance: .; CDR3nt: TGTGCCAGCTCACCACAGGGGGCATTGAACACCGGGGAGCTGTTTTTT; CDR3aa: CASSPQGALNTGELFF
j_gene: TRBJ1-1; v_gene: TRBV2; d_gene: .; abundance: few; CDR3nt: TGTGCCAGCAGTCTACAGGACACTGAAGCTTTCTTT; CDR3aa: CASSLQDTEAFF
j_gene: TRBJ1-1; v_gene: TRBV11-1; d_gene: TRBD1; abundance: .; CDR3nt: TGTGCCAGCAGCTCACAAACAGGGGGCGGCCCTGAAGCTTTCTTT; CDR3aa: CASSSQTGGGPEAFF
j_gene: TRBJ2-2; v_gene: TRBV5-4; d_gene: TRBD2; abundance: .; CDR3nt: TGTGCCAGCAGCTTGGCCCCAGCGGGGGGGCTTGGGAACACCGGGGAGCTGTTTTTT; CDR3aa: CASSLAPAGGLGNTGELFF
j_gene: TRBJ2-1; v_gene: TRBV14; d_gene: TRBD2; abundance: .; CDR3nt: TGTGCCAGCAGCCGCTGGGGGGGCTCCTACAATGAGCAGTTCTTC; CDR3aa: CASSRWGGSYNEQFF
j_gene: TRBJ1-4; v_gene: TRBV25-1; d_gene: .; abundance: .; CDR3nt: TGTGCCAGCAGTACTGGGGAGGGGCGCGAAAAACTGTTTTTT; CDR3aa: CASSTGEGREKLFF